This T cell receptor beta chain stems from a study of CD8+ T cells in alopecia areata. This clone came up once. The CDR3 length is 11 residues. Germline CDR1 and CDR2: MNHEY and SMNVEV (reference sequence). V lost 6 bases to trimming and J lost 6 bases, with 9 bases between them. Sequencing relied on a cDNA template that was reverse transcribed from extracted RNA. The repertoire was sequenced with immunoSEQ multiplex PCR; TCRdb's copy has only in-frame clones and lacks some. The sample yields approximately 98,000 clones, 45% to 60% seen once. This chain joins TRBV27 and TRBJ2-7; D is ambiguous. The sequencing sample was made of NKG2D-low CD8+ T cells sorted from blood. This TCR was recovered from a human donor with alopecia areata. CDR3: CASRKKFEQYF. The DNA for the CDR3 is TGTGCCAGCAGAAAAAAATTCGAGCAGTACTTC.